This TCR beta chain was found in a study of beta chain features in type 1 diabetes (dated by TCRdb to 2017 to 2018). About the investigation overall: No differences in mean age, gender distribution, total cell number or subset yield were found between patients and healthy donors. Whereas all 30 or so donors provided naive and central memory subsets, regulatory and stem cell-like memory subsets were isolated from just 8 patients and about 8 healthy donors. In the study, recently diagnosed type 1 diabetes patients and matched healthy donors were compared on the TCRB repertoires of their sorted circulating CD4+ T cell subsets. A total of 107,917,701 sorted cells were examined across all samples, and the number of cells per subset was strongly correlated with RNA yield.

As encoded in the germline V gene, CDR1 is SQVTM while CDR2 is ANQGSEA. Its CDR3 holds 14 amino acids, cysteine through phenylalanine. The entry retains the CDR3 DNA only, 42 bases that are in frame from base 1. Trimming leaves V shorter by 2 bases and J shorter by 3 bases, with the junction holding 3 bases beyond the gene matches. All of the isolated RNA was reverse transcribed with the High Capacity cDNA Reverse Transcription Kit, so expressed TCRB transcripts were sequenced. Naive, central memory and regulatory T cell samples underwent deep immunoSEQ sequencing, averaging roughly 3.4 million total reads per sample. Sorted cells were lysed in RLT buffer and RNA was extracted with DNase-treated RNeasy Micro or Mini kits, depending on cell number. Each cell subset was processed on its own to prevent cross-contamination, while patient and healthy donor samples were processed together. The immunoSEQ multiplex PCR was used to amplify TCRB sequences from cDNA, generating 87-bp fragments that spanned the CDR3 region. Sequencing of the amplicons was performed on the Illumina HiSeq platform. Processing in the source paper ran as follows. Synthetic template baselines were used to correct PCR bias computationally, reads within Hamming distance 2 were collapsed, and singletons that could not be merged were discarded. Reads were aligned against IMGT to assign V, D and J genes, CDR3 length and insertions or deletions at six rearrangement sites. Within each subset, clonotype counts were normalized to the number of sorted cells before true diversity and Gini coefficients were calculated with the tcR R package. The overlap coefficient, calculated on TCRB nucleotide sequences, was used to measure repertoire sharing. Out-of-frame TCRB sequences from naive cells were analyzed to stand in for the pre-selection repertoire. TCRdb retrieved this table from immuneACCESS and kept in-frame rearrangements only. Not all clones are present; in checked studies, unresolved V genes account for under half, and no reason is known for the remainder. The DNA gave D and trimming, while V, J and clone size come from that table. Recorded for this sample are 680,000 or so clones; about an eighth of them occurred a single time. The top ten clonotypes cover 0.02% to 0.025% of the sample.

Broader findings and caveats from the paper: Because small numbers of individuals were included in the HLA sub-analyses, any influence of HLA type on TCRB rearrangement was left unresolved. Because cDNA rather than genomic DNA was sequenced, highly expressing activated cells could have been over-represented, although no difference in activation and CD3 levels was found between groups. Shorter templates might have been favored by PCR, but patient and control samples were amplified and corrected together, so both groups would have been affected equally by any skew. In all four CD4+ subsets, TCRB CDR3 length was moderately but significantly shorter in type 1 diabetes patients. Naive, central memory and regulatory TCRB repertoires appeared to be more similar among patients than among healthy donors. Patients with type 1 diabetes made fewer insertions and deleted more nucleotides at VDJ recombination sites, implying thymic rearrangement abnormalities.

Each donor gave one peripheral blood draw, around 100 mL on average, collected into heparinised tubes. A BD FACSAria II and a panel including CD45RO, CCR7, CD25, CD127, CD95 and CD27 were used to sort naive, central memory, regulatory and stem cell-like memory CD4+ T cells. A purity above 95% was achieved for all sorted populations. PBMCs were isolated immediately by Lymphoprep density gradient centrifugation and stained directly without culture. So that batch effects would be minimized, each experiment stained and sorted samples in pairs, pairing one healthy donor with one patient. Points on this clone: Its antigen is currently not known. No per-base quality is available; no much larger clone lies one base away.

The sequence links TRBV29-1 to TRBJ1-5, with 8 middle bases fitting TRBD1. This clonotype originated in a man aged 18 to 29 with type 1 diabetes. The sample consisted of naive CD4+ T cells from blood. The sample's cell subset or site label is to be understood as: true naive CD4+ T cells. The nucleotide sequence is TGCAGCGTTGAAACAGGGGGAACCAATCAGCCCCAGCATTTT. Its coded protein is CSVETGGTNQPQHF. The reference TRBV29-1 and TRBJ1-5 proteins fill in what lies around the CDR3, so the full variable domain reads SAVISQKPSRDICQRGTSLTIQCQVDSQVTMMFWYRQQPGQSLTLIATANQGSEATYESGFVIDKFPISRPNLTFSTLTVSNMSPEDSSIYLCSVETGGTNQPQHFGDGTRLSIL.